Below, 28 T cell receptor beta chains from the same sample are listed, as sequenced in a study of blood T cell repertoires in COVID-19 (TCRdb year 2020). Library construction relied on the immunoSEQ multiplex PCR assay. TCRdb stores this immuneACCESS table with in-frame sequences only. Part of the clones is absent; in the studies checked, under half of the shortfall reflects unresolved V genes, and no reason is known for the rest. The sample contains under 300,000 clones, around 89% of them found a single time. The ten largest clones capture around 2.3% of the sample. Sequencing used peripheral blood. The receptors shown here come from a woman between 55 and 75 years old with COVID-19, enrolled during active disease.

The CDR3 region is CASSPQALDEKLFF. The CDR3 nucleotides are TGTGCCAGCAGCCCACAGGCCCTAGATGAAAAACTGTTTTTT. The chain links TRBV4-2 to TRBJ1-4, with a possible D match to TRBD1 (5 bases). Germline loops: CDR1 LGHNA, CDR2 YNFKEQ. V was shortened by 4 bases and J by 6 bases, with 12 bases between the two germline ends. The CDR3 has 14 amino acids.

In its sample, this clone was seen a few times. The rearrangement links TRBV11-1 to TRBJ1-1, with D tentatively TRBD1 (5 bases). Germline V gene data show CDR1 as SGHAT and CDR2 as FQDESV (reference sequence). The CDR3 loop spans 13 amino acids. Trimming cost V 4 bases and J 10 bases, with 16 bases left between them. CDR3 protein: CASSSNLPGSAFF. In DNA form, the CDR3 reads TGTGCCAGCAGCTCAAACCTGCCAGGGTCAGCTTTCTTT.

The chain joins TRBV9 to TRBJ1-1; D remains unclear. CDR3 size: 14 residues. Trimming stripped 4 bases from V and 5 bases from J, with 15 bases between. Germline V gene sequence: CDR1 SGDLS, CDR2 YYNGEE. Here the CDR3 reads CASSPLPGRTEAFF. For the CDR3, the DNA is TGTGCCAGCAGCCCCCTGCCAGGTCGGACTGAAGCTTTCTTT.

The chain uses TRBV7-2 and TRBJ2-7; 7 nucleotides line up with TRBD2. Unmatched junction bases numbered 5, after V lost 4 bases and J lost 2 bases. This CDR3 has 14 residues. CDR1 is SGHTA and CDR2 is FQGNSA in the germline V gene. CDR3: CASSSQRGPYEQYF. The CDR3 region has the DNA TGTGCCAGCAGCTCCCAGCGGGGACCCTACGAGCAGTACTTC.

The V gene is TRBV5-4, the J gene TRBJ1-6; D is undetermined. CDR1 SGHNT and CDR2 YYREEE come from the germline V gene (reference sequence). V lost 4 bases to trimming and J lost 7 bases, with 6 bases between them. CDR3 length equals 12 residues. CDR3 residues: CASSEQNSPLHF. CDR3 nucleotides: TGTGCCAGCAGCGAACAGAATTCACCCCTCCACTTT. Full variable domain (rest looked up from reference TRBV5-4 and TRBJ1-6): ETGVTQSPTHLIKTRGQQVTLRCSSQSGHNTVSWYQQALGQGPQFIFQYYREEENGRGNFPPRFSGLQFPNYSSELNVNALELDDSALYLCASSEQNSPLHFGNGTRLTVT.

J is TRBJ1-4 and V is TRBV4-1; 8 bases line up with TRBD1. J was trimmed by 5 bases and V by 0 bases; bases with no gene match: 5. Per the germline V gene, CDR1 is MGHRA and CDR2 is YSYEKL. CDR3 length: 16 amino acids. The CDR3 bases are TGCGCCAGCAGCCAAGATTTGAGACAGGGGAATGAAAAACTGTTTTTT. Its translation is CASSQDLRQGNEKLFF.

This CDR3 is CASSQHRGPGNTIYF. The CDR3 DNA reads TGCGCCAGCAGCCAACACCGGGGTCCTGGAAACACCATATATTTT. The rearrangement links TRBV4-1 to TRBJ1-3, with D uncertain. CDR3 length: 15 amino acids. V dropped 2 bases and J dropped 2 bases, with 10 bases sitting between them. The germline gives CDR1 MGHRA, CDR2 YSYEKL.

A few counts support this clone. The chain is built from TRBV3-1 (or the pseudogene TRBV3-2) and TRBJ1-3, with 7 positions matching TRBD1. The CDR3 spans 17 residues. Trimming cost V 1 base and J 0 bases; bases outside gene matches: 6. Germline CDR1 is LGHDT and CDR2 is YNNKEL (reference sequence). For the CDR3, the DNA is TGTGCCAGCAGCCAAGGCAGACAGGGTCACTCTGGAAACACCATATATTTT. Amino acids: CASSQGRQGHSGNTIYF.

V is TRBV5-1 and J is TRBJ2-5; 11 nucleotides align to TRBD2. V was clipped by 4 bases and J by 3 bases; unmatched bases: 5. CDR3 length: 15 amino acids. Germline-derived CDR1 and CDR2 are SGHRS and YFSETQ. This CDR3 reads CASSLQGLAEETQYF. CDR3 nucleotide sequence: TGCGCCAGCAGCCTGCAGGGACTAGCGGAAGAGACCCAGTACTTC. Looking up the rest from reference TRBV5-1 and TRBJ2-5 gives the full variable domain: KAGVTQTPRYLIKTRGQQVTLSCSPISGHRSVSWYQQTPGQGLQFLFEYFSETQRNKGNFPGRFSGRQFSNSRSEMNVSTLELGDSALYLCASSLQGLAEETQYFGPGTRLLVL.

This clone is a singleton in its sample. The chain is built from TRBV5-6 and TRBJ1-3; 8 nucleotides agree with TRBD1. CDR1 is SGHDT and CDR2 is YYEEEE in the germline V gene. V shed 0 bases and J 4 bases; nucleotides not matched to a gene: 3. The CDR3 is made up of 15 amino acids. The chain's CDR3 is CASSLGQGQGNTIYF. The CDR3 nucleotides are TGTGCCAGCAGCTTGGGACAGGGGCAAGGAAACACCATATATTTT. The whole variable domain, filled in from reference TRBV5-6 and TRBJ1-3, reads DAGVTQSPTHLIKTRGQQVTLRCSPKSGHDTVSWYQQALGQGPQFIFQYYEEEERQRGNFPDRFSGHQFPNYSSELNVNALLLGDSALYLCASSLGQGQGNTIYFGEGSWLTVV.

The chain links TRBV7-4 to TRBJ2-7; 10 nucleotides match TRBD2. Trimming removed 10 bases from V and 0 bases from J; junction bases left unmatched: 12. The CDR3 length is 16 residues. CDR1 is SGHVT, CDR2 SQSDAQ, per germline. The CDR3, as DNA: TGTGCCACAGAACCGGGGCTAGCGGGGGTCTCCTACGAGCAGTACTTC. It translates to CATEPGLAGVSYEQYF. The whole variable domain, remainder taken from reference TRBV7-4 and TRBJ2-7, is GAGVSQSPRYKVAKRGRDVALRCDSISGHVTLYWYRQTLGQGSEVLTYSQSDAQRDKSGRPSGRFSAERPERSVSTLKIQRTEQGDSAVYLCATEPGLAGVSYEQYFGPGTRLTVT.

The chain recombines TRBV4-2 with TRBJ1-4, with 7 bases matching TRBD1. V trimming: 0 bases; J trimming: 5 bases; junction bases outside the gene matches: 21. Per germline, CDR1 LGHNA and CDR2 YNFKEQ. The length of the CDR3 is 21 residues. CDR3 sequence: CASSQESQAHLIDRENEKLFF. The CDR3 DNA follows: TGTGCCAGCAGCCAAGAATCCCAAGCTCACCTGATAGACAGGGAAAATGAAAAACTGTTTTTT.

V is TRBV20-1 and J is TRBJ1-2, with D possibly matching TRBD1 (6 bases). The CDR3 spans 11 residues. Trimming cost V 5 bases and J 8 bases, with 12 bases left between them. CDR1 is DFQATT, CDR2 SNEGSKA, per germline (reference sequence). DNA for the CDR3: TGCAGTGCTGCAGGGGTTCGGGGCTACACCTTC. It specifies CSAAGVRGYTF.

The V gene is TRBV7-2, the J gene TRBJ1-3; D gene unclear. The V gene lost 1 base and the J gene lost 0 bases, with 10 bases spanning the gap. Germline V lookup: CDR1 SGHTA, CDR2 FQGNSA. The CDR3 has 16 residues. The chain's CDR3 is CASSLGLVGSGNTIYF. CDR3 nucleotide sequence: TGTGCCAGCAGCTTAGGTCTGGTCGGCTCTGGAAACACCATATATTTT. Full variable domain (remainder filled in from reference TRBV7-2 and TRBJ1-3): GAGVSQSPSNKVTEKGKDVELRCDPISGHTALYWYRQSLGQGLEFLIYFQGNSAPDKSGLPSDRFSAERTGGSVSTLTIQRTQQEDSAVYLCASSLGLVGSGNTIYFGEGSWLTVV.

This chain uses TRBV7-8 with TRBJ1-2, with D tentatively TRBD1 (6 bases). The CDR3 extends over 13 amino acids. Trimming shortened V by 2 bases and J by 7 bases, and 11 bases separated the two germline ends. In germline, CDR1 is SGHVS, CDR2 FQNEAQ. The CDR3 coding sequence is TGTGCCAGCAGCTTACTACAGGGTCCTGGCTACACCTTC. This sequence encodes CASSLLQGPGYTF.

The rearrangement uses TRBV6-5 and TRBJ1-2, with D perhaps TRBD1 (5 bases). This CDR3 region has 12 residues. V gave up 5 bases and J gave up 5 bases, with 9 bases separating them. CDR1 and CDR2 (germline): MNHEY, SVGAGI. The CDR3, as DNA: TGTGCCAGCAGTCCAGGGAGGTATGGCTACACCTTC. It is translated as CASSPGRYGYTF.

The sample holds one count of this clone. Here the CDR3 reads CASSSGQVSYEQYF. The DNA of the CDR3 is TGTGCCAGCAGCTCCGGACAGGTGTCCTACGAGCAGTACTTC. V and J are TRBV5-6 and TRBJ2-7; 7 nucleotides agree with TRBD1. This CDR3 is built from 14 residues. V dropped 3 bases and J dropped 1; count of bases not matched to a gene: 4. Germline V gene data show CDR1 as SGHDT and CDR2 as YYEEEE.

The V and J genes are TRBV19 and TRBJ2-2, with D possibly TRBD2 on 6 matching bases. Per germline, CDR1 LNHDA and CDR2 SQIVND (reference sequence). The CDR3 is 15 amino acids. The V end was cut by 3 bases, the J end by 0 bases, with 8 bases between. The CDR3 DNA reads TGTGCCAGTAGTATGGGGGGTTCGAACACCGGGGAGCTGTTTTTT. Translated, it gives CASSMGGSNTGELFF. The whole variable domain, filled in from reference TRBV19 and TRBJ2-2, reads DGGITQSPKYLFRKEGQNVTLSCEQNLNHDAMYWYRQDPGQGLRLIYYSQIVNDFQKGDIAEGYSVSREKKESFPLTVTSAQKNPTAFYLCASSMGGSNTGELFFGEGSRLTVL.

This clone has just a few counts. The gene calls are TRBV5-5 and TRBJ2-2, with TRBD1 matching 7 bases. The CDR3 extends over 14 amino acids. V dropped 3 bases and J dropped 2; count of bases not matched to a gene: 1. CDR1 and CDR2 (germline): SGHKS, YYEKEE (reference sequence). The CDR3 DNA follows: TGTGCCAGCAGCTGGGACAGCAACACCGGGGAGCTGTTTTTT. This sequence encodes CASSWDSNTGELFF.

This chain connects TRBV12-3 or TRBV12-4 to TRBJ2-1, with 7 bases identical to TRBD1. This CDR3 has 12 amino acids. V lost 6 bases to trimming and J lost 12 bases; unmatched junction nucleotides: 8. This chain's CDR3 is CASSLGQFGQFF. DNA of the CDR3: TGTGCCAGCAGCCTGGGACAGTTCGGGCAGTTCTTC.

This chain links TRBV19 with TRBJ2-3; possible D gene TRBD2, 5 bases. This CDR3 has 13 residues. In germline, CDR1 is LNHDA, CDR2 SQIVND (reference sequence). Trimming left V 9 bases short and J 1 base short, with 11 bases between. The CDR3 region has the DNA TGTGCCAGCATAGCGAGGGGCACAGATACGCAGTATTTT. Protein product: CASIARGTDTQYF. Complete variable domain (other parts from reference TRBV19 and TRBJ2-3): DGGITQSPKYLFRKEGQNVTLSCEQNLNHDAMYWYRQDPGQGLRLIYYSQIVNDFQKGDIAEGYSVSREKKESFPLTVTSAQKNPTAFYLCASIARGTDTQYFGPGTRLTVL.

This rearrangement joins TRBV6-6 to TRBJ2-1; a weak D match, TRBD1 (6 bases). Trimming removed 5 bases at V and 6 bases at J, with 23 bases between. The CDR3 is 17 residues long. The V gene's germline CDR1 is MNHNY and CDR2 SVGAGI (reference sequence). The CDR3 DNA reads TGTGCCAGCAGTCCCAAAACAGGGTTTTATGGGACCAATGAGCAGTTCTTC. This translates into CASSPKTGFYGTNEQFF.

CDR3 sequence reads: CASTPERGRTYEQYF. Here the CDR3 DNA reads TGTGCCAGCACCCCTGAGCGGGGGCGAACCTACGAGCAGTACTTC. The rearrangement uses TRBV11-2 and TRBJ2-7; 8 bases are a match to TRBD2. Germline V gene sequence: CDR1 SGHAT, CDR2 FQNNGV. V lost 7 bases, J lost 2 bases, and 10 bases stayed unmatched. The CDR3 extends over 15 amino acids.

This clone was seen only once. V and J are TRBV19 and TRBJ2-3; TRBD2 aligns across 9 bases. Looked up from germline, CDR1 is LNHDA and CDR2 is SQIVND (reference sequence). The length of the CDR3 is 15 residues. With 5 bases clipped from V and 7 bases from J, the junction kept 10 bases outside the gene matches. Here the CDR3 DNA reads TGTGCCAGTAGTCCATTTGCGGGGGGGCCTTATACGCAGTATTTT. This sequence encodes CASSPFAGGPYTQYF.

The rearrangement uses TRBV5-5 and TRBJ2-6, with 9 bases lining up with TRBD1. From germline, CDR1 is SGHKS and CDR2 YYEKEE (reference sequence). The CDR3 is 15 amino acids. V lost 6 bases, J lost 2 bases, and 3 bases stayed unmatched. CDR3 nucleotides: TGTGCCAGCACCGACAGGGGGACTGGGGCCAACGTCCTGACTTTC. Translating it yields CASTDRGTGANVLTF.

The genes are TRBV11-2 and TRBJ1-1, with D unresolved. This CDR3 has 15 residues. Germline values: CDR1 SGHAT, CDR2 FQNNGV. V lost 0 bases and J lost 1, with 9 bases in between. The CDR3 region has the DNA TGTGCCAGCAGCTTAGAGGCCACACCGAACACTGAAGCTTTCTTT. Translated, it gives CASSLEATPNTEAFF.

V gene TRBV29-1 combines with J gene TRBJ1-1; 8 nucleotides line up with TRBD1. CDR3 size: 13 residues. The V gene's germline CDR1 is SQVTM and CDR2 ANQGSEA. V dropped 7 bases and J dropped 4; count of bases not matched to a gene: 8. The CDR3, as DNA: TGCAGCGCCATAATAGGACAGGGCACTGAAGCTTTCTTT. Its protein product is CSAIIGQGTEAFF.

Turning to this clone: The junction departs from germline at one end; a sequencing error may be responsible. The V call is TRBV7-7, the J call TRBJ2-5, with 7 bases matching TRBD1. Per germline, CDR1 SSHAT and CDR2 FNYEAQ (reference sequence). This CDR3 region has 14 residues. CDR3 protein: CASSLGPRGETQYF. CDR3 DNA: TGTGCTAGCAGCTTAGGCCCCAGGGGGGAGACCCAGTACTTC. The variable domain in full, completed from reference TRBV7-7 and TRBJ2-5, reads GAGVSQSPRYKVTKRGQDVTLRCDPISSHATLYWYQQALGQGPEFLTYFNYEAQPDKSGLPSDRFSAERPEGSISTLTIQRTEQRDSAMYRCASSLGPRGETQYFGPGTRLLVL.